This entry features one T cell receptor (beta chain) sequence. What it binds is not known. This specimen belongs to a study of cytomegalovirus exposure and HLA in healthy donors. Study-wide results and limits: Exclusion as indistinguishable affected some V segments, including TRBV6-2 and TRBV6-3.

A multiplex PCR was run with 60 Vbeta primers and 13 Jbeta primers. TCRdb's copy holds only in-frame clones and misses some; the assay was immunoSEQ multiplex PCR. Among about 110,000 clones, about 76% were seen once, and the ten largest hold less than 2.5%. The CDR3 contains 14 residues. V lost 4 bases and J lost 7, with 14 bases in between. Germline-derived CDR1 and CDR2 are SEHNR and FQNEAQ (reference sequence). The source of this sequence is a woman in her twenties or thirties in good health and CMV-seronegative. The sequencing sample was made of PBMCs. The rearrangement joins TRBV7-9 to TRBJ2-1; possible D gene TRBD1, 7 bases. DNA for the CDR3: TGTGCCAGCAGCTCCGCAGGGGGGATTAATGAGCAGTTCTTC. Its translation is CASSSAGGINEQFF.